The 31 T cell receptor beta chains below all came from one sample that was sequenced in a study of OX40 agonist ivuxolimab in advanced cancers. Clones were sequenced by immunoSEQ multiplex PCR, and TCRdb holds only the in-frame ones, with some missing. The table includes roughly 73,000 clones, approximately 78% detected once. The sample was CD4+ or CD8+ T cells sorted from blood, taken in a trial of the OX40 agonist ivuxolimab. The receptors here all came from an adult with an advanced solid tumor such as melanoma, head and neck, liver or kidney cancer.

The chain links TRBV19 to TRBJ1-4; 7 bases agree with TRBD1. Germline CDR1 is LNHDA and CDR2 is SQIVND (reference sequence). With 9 bases clipped from V and 8 bases from J, the junction kept 12 bases outside the gene matches. The CDR3 totals 14 residues. CDR3 in amino acids: CASRDRAFGEKLFF. The DNA of the CDR3 is TGTGCCAGCCGCGACAGGGCCTTCGGCGAAAAACTGTTTTTT.

This clone was seen only once. The rearrangement links TRBV29-1 to TRBJ2-5; TRBD2 might be the D (6 bases). V gave up 8 bases and J gave up 4 bases, with 14 bases separating them. This CDR3 has 12 amino acids. Germline CDR1 reads SQVTM; CDR2 reads ANQGSEA. CDR3 sequence: CSTGGSLETQYF. The CDR3 DNA follows: TGCAGCACCGGGGGTAGCTTAGAGACCCAGTACTTC.

This sequence joins TRBV7-7 and TRBJ1-2, with D possibly being TRBD1 (6 bases). The V end lost 1 base, the J end lost 4 bases, and 19 bases lay between the germline ends. Germline V gives CDR1 SSHAT, CDR2 FNYEAQ (reference sequence). The CDR3 sequence is 17 residues long. In nucleotides, the CDR3 is TGTGCCAGCAGCTTAGGGGGGGACAAGCGGGGCGCCTATGGCTACACCTTC. Its protein product is CASSLGGDKRGAYGYTF.

The chain employs TRBV5-1 and TRBJ2-5; no clear D. The germline V gene encodes CDR1 SGHRS and CDR2 YFSETQ. Trimming shortened V by 0 bases and J by 5 bases, and 2 bases separated the two germline ends. The length of the CDR3 is 11 residues. This CDR3 reads CASSLVETQYF. CDR3 sequence (DNA): TGCGCCAGCAGCTTGGTTGAGACCCAGTACTTC.

This clone was seen more than once but under ten times. The V and J genes are TRBV7-6 and TRBJ1-1, with D hard to call. The germline V gene encodes CDR1 SGHVS and CDR2 FNYEAQ. The CDR3 length is 14 residues. V was pared by 5 bases and J by 8 bases, with 18 bases between. The CDR3 loop is CASSLGGNVGEAFF. For the CDR3, the DNA is TGTGCCAGCAGCCTAGGAGGGAACGTTGGGGAAGCTTTCTTT.

This sequence joins TRBV19 and TRBJ2-5, with 7 positions matching TRBD1. Germline V CDR1 and CDR2: LNHDA, SQIVND (reference sequence). V lost 4 bases to trimming and J lost 2 bases; unmatched junction nucleotides: 1. This CDR3 spans 13 amino acids. The chain's CDR3 is CASSKQGQETQYF. The CDR3 DNA is TGTGCCAGTAGTAAACAGGGGCAAGAGACCCAGTACTTC. The full variable domain, in which reference TRBV19 and TRBJ2-5 provide the parts outside the CDR3, is DGGITQSPKYLFRKEGQNVTLSCEQNLNHDAMYWYRQDPGQGLRLIYYSQIVNDFQKGDIAEGYSVSREKKESFPLTVTSAQKNPTAFYLCASSKQGQETQYFGPGTRLLVL.

The chain employs TRBV2 and TRBJ2-5; TRBD2 matches at 9 bases. Germline CDR1 and CDR2: SNHLY and FYNNEI. This CDR3 spans 15 amino acids. The V gene end was trimmed by 7 bases and the J gene end by 5 bases; junction bases not matched to a gene: 11. CDR3 nucleotide sequence: TGTGCCAGCACTCGCGGGGGGGACCCGTCCGAGACCCAGTACTTC. This translates into CASTRGGDPSETQYF.

This rearrangement joins TRBV18 to TRBJ2-4; TRBD2 matches at 7 bases. This CDR3 comprises 16 residues. The germline gives CDR1 KGHSH, CDR2 LQKENI. V was pared by 6 bases and J by 0 bases, with 8 bases of the junction left unmatched. The CDR3 coding sequence is TGTGCCAGCTCCCCCCCCAGCGGGGTAGCCAAAAACATTCAGTACTTC. This codes for CASSPPSGVAKNIQYF.

This clone was observed a single time. The chain couples TRBV5-4 to TRBJ2-5, with 7 nucleotides matching TRBD1. Germline loops: CDR1 SGHNT, CDR2 YYREEE (reference sequence). This CDR3 is 14 amino acids long. The V and J ends lost 4 bases and 2 bases, in that order; junction bases with no gene match: 5. CDR3 sequence (DNA): TGTGCCAGCAGCCTAAAGACAGGGCAAGAGACCCAGTACTTC. Protein product: CASSLKTGQETQYF.

V is TRBV6-1 and J is TRBJ1-1, with D maybe TRBD1 (6 bases). The germline V gene encodes CDR1 MNHNS and CDR2 SASEGT. CDR3 length: 15 residues. V lost 5 bases and J 1 base, leaving 14 bases between the germline ends. The CDR3 loop is CASSQGINRNTEAFF. Here the CDR3 DNA reads TGTGCCAGCAGTCAGGGGATAAATCGGAACACTGAAGCTTTCTTT.

About this clone: Other nucleotide sequences from this sample produce the same CDR3. This chain links TRBV5-4 with TRBJ1-1; 7 bases align to TRBD1. CDR1 and CDR2 (germline): SGHNT, YYREEE (reference sequence). V lost 4 bases, J lost 5 bases, and 8 bases stayed unmatched. The CDR3 covers 14 residues. The CDR3 DNA reads as TGTGCCAGCAGCGCGCAACAGGGGATAACTGAAGCTTTCTTT. Residues: CASSAQQGITEAFF.

This clone was counted between two and nine times. The chain carries TRBV5-1 and TRBJ1-1; 9 bases are shared with TRBD1. CDR3 length: 19 amino acids. The germline gives CDR1 SGHRS, CDR2 YFSETQ. The V segment lost 1 base and the J segment 1 base; nucleotides outside the gene matches: 14. The CDR3 region is CASSLLQGAPGLGNTEAFF. The CDR3 DNA reads TGCGCCAGCAGCTTGTTACAGGGGGCGCCCGGCCTCGGGAACACTGAAGCTTTCTTT.

This rearrangement joins TRBV16 to TRBJ1-2, with a possible D match to TRBD1 (6 bases). The CDR3 is 18 residues long. The V gene's germline CDR1 is KGHSY and CDR2 FQNENV. Trimming cost V 3 bases and J 5 bases, with 25 bases left between them. The chain's CDR3 is CASSQASGGFLKSYGYTF. CDR3 sequence (DNA): TGTGCCAGCAGCCAGGCTTCGGGGGGCTTTCTTAAATCATATGGCTACACCTTC.

This clone was found a few times. The chain employs TRBV7-9 and TRBJ2-7; no clear D. Germline V gene sequence: CDR1 SEHNR, CDR2 FQNEAQ (reference sequence). CDR3 size: 11 residues. Trimming shortened V by 5 bases and J by 5 bases, and 7 bases separated the two germline ends. CDR3 in amino acids: CASSRLDEQYF. DNA of the CDR3: TGTGCCAGCAGCCGGTTGGACGAGCAGTACTTC. The whole variable domain, filled in from reference TRBV7-9 and TRBJ2-7, reads DTGVSQNPRHKITKRGQNVTFRCDPISEHNRLYWYRQTLGQGPEFLTYFQNEAQLEKSRLLSDRFSAERPKGSFSTLEIQRTEQGDSAMYLCASSRLDEQYFGPGTRLTVT.

This clone has just a few counts. The genes are TRBV5-1 and TRBJ1-6; D may be TRBD1 (5 bases). The V gene lost 4 bases and the J gene lost 10 bases, with 15 bases spanning the gap. In germline, CDR1 is SGHRS, CDR2 YFSETQ. The CDR3 is 14 residues long. The DNA for the CDR3 is TGCGCCAGCAGCCGGGACTCAGGAGGGTCACCCCTCCACTTT. As protein: CASSRDSGGSPLHF.

This sequence joins TRBV19 and TRBJ2-3; TRBD1 matches 8 bases. The CDR3 totals 15 residues. Trimming removed 2 bases from V and 1 base from J; junction bases left unmatched: 2. Germline V gene sequence: CDR1 LNHDA, CDR2 SQIVND (reference sequence). The CDR3: CASSIQGAGTDTQYF. As DNA, the CDR3 is TGTGCCAGTAGTATACAGGGGGCTGGCACAGATACGCAGTATTTT.

For this clone: Its ends do not fully match the called genes, so a read error is possible. This chain joins TRBV28 and TRBJ2-3; D gene unclear. The CDR3 consists of 12 residues. Per germline, CDR1 MDHEN and CDR2 SYDVKM. The CDR3 bases are TGTGCCAGCTGTTTTAGCACAGATACGCAGTATTTT. Protein sequence: CASCFSTDTQYF.

This chain connects TRBV13 to TRBJ1-5, with 8 positions matching TRBD1. The CDR3 is 17 amino acids. Trimming at V came to 1 base and at J to 1 base, leaving 6 bases not matched to a gene. The germline CDR1 and CDR2 sequences are PRHDT and FYEKMQ (reference sequence). The CDR3 bases are TGTGCCAGCAGCTTAGCACAGGGGGGTGGAAGCAATCAGCCCCAGCATTTT. It specifies CASSLAQGGGSNQPQHF.

The sample holds one count of this clone. The genes are TRBV14 and TRBJ2-7; possibly TRBD1 for D (6 bases). CDR1 is SGHDN and CDR2 is FVKESK in the germline V gene. Trimming cost V 1 base and J 2 bases, with 12 bases left between them. This CDR3 contains 15 residues. In DNA form, the CDR3 reads TGTGCCAGCAGCCAAGCGTGGGGGCCCACCTACGAGCAGTACTTC. Its protein product is CASSQAWGPTYEQYF. The full variable domain, completed using reference TRBV14 and TRBJ2-7, is EAGVTQFPSHSVIEKGQTVTLRCDPISGHDNLYWYRRVMGKEIKFLLHFVKESKQDESGMPNNRFLAERTGGTYSTLKVQPAELEDSGVYFCASSQAWGPTYEQYFGPGTRLTVT.

The chain couples TRBV10-1 to TRBJ2-7; maybe TRBD1 (5 bases). In germline, CDR1 is WNHNN, CDR2 SYGVQD (reference sequence). V gave up 9 bases and J gave up 0 bases, with 12 bases separating them. There are 13 residues in the CDR3. CDR3 sequence: CARPDSVSYEQYF. CDR3 sequence (DNA): TGCGCCAGGCCCGACAGCGTCTCCTACGAGCAGTACTTC.

This rearrangement joins TRBV5-1 to TRBJ2-3; the D gene is possibly TRBD2 (6 bases). The CDR3 length is 11 residues. V was clipped by 7 bases and J by 7 bases, with 10 bases between them. Germline V lookup: CDR1 SGHRS, CDR2 YFSETQ. CDR3 DNA: TGCGCCAGCTCCCGGGAGCATACGCAGTATTTT. Protein sequence: CASSREHTQYF. The whole variable domain, filled in from reference TRBV5-1 and TRBJ2-3, reads KAGVTQTPRYLIKTRGQQVTLSCSPISGHRSVSWYQQTPGQGLQFLFEYFSETQRNKGNFPGRFSGRQFSNSRSEMNVSTLELGDSALYLCASSREHTQYFGPGTRLTVL.

V usage is TRBV5-4 and J usage is TRBJ2-1; tentative D call: TRBD1 (6 bases). Germline-derived CDR1 and CDR2 are SGHNT and YYREEE (reference sequence). The CDR3 spans 15 residues. V shed 0 bases and J shed 7 bases, with 14 bases lying between them. CDR3 DNA sequence: TGTGCCAGCAGCTTGGTGGCAGGGGCGGTGAATGAGCAGTTCTTC. It codes for CASSLVAGAVNEQFF. The entire variable domain, with the rest obtained from reference TRBV5-4 and TRBJ2-1, is as follows: ETGVTQSPTHLIKTRGQQVTLRCSSQSGHNTVSWYQQALGQGPQFIFQYYREEENGRGNFPPRFSGLQFPNYSSELNVNALELDDSALYLCASSLVAGAVNEQFFGPGTRLTVL.

The chain recombines TRBV6-5 with TRBJ2-7, with D unclear. CDR3 length: 12 amino acids. Germline V CDR1 and CDR2: MNHEY, SVGAGI. V was pared by 0 bases and J by 6 bases, with 6 bases between. DNA of the CDR3: TGTGCCAGCAGTTACTCGGAGACCGAGCAGTACTTC. It is translated as CASSYSETEQYF.

This clone was recorded at least ten times. The chain combines TRBV5-1 with TRBJ2-7; the match to TRBD1 covers 9 bases. After removal of 4 bases from V and 3 bases from J, the junction contained 5 bases not matched to a gene. From germline, CDR1 is SGHRS and CDR2 YFSETQ. The CDR3 is made up of 14 amino acids. As DNA, the CDR3 is TGCGCCAGCAGCGCGGGACAGGGATACTACGAGCAGTACTTC. Translation: CASSAGQGYYEQYF.

The chain carries TRBV6-5 and TRBJ1-1, with D possibly TRBD1 on 5 matching bases. CDR1 MNHEY and CDR2 SVGAGI come from the germline V gene. V lost 8 bases to trimming and J lost 0 bases, with 16 bases between them. CDR3 length: 15 amino acids. CDR3 region: CASSGSGTMNTEAFF. The DNA of the CDR3 is TGTGCCAGCTCCGGTTCGGGGACCATGAACACTGAAGCTTTCTTT.

The chain has TRBV27 and TRBJ2-5, with 8 bases that match TRBD2. Germline CDR1 is MNHEY and CDR2 is SMNVEV (reference sequence). V dropped 8 bases and J dropped 1; count of bases not matched to a gene: 3. This CDR3 is 13 amino acids long. The CDR3 DNA sequence: TGTGCCAGCGGAGGGACTAGCCAAGAGACCCAGTACTTC. Its translation: CASGGTSQETQYF.

The chain carries TRBV9 and TRBJ2-2, with 8 nucleotides matching TRBD1. The germline CDR1 and CDR2 sequences are SGDLS and YYNGEE. The CDR3 is 18 residues long. With V trimmed by 0 bases and J by 7 bases, 14 bases remained unmatched. CDR3 DNA: TGTGCCAGCAGCGTAGCAGTGGCTGGACAGGGTTTCGTCGGGGAGCTGTTTTTT. As protein: CASSVAVAGQGFVGELFF.

This chain links TRBV18 with TRBJ1-3; perhaps TRBD1 as D (5 bases). CDR3 length: 14 amino acids. Germline V gives CDR1 KGHSH, CDR2 LQKENI. Deletions cut 6 bases from V and 0 bases from J, with 9 bases between. The CDR3 coding sequence is TGTGCCAGCTCGCCGGACAACTCTGGAAACACCATATATTTT. Its translation: CASSPDNSGNTIYF.

The CDR3: CAWRVPDPGYEQYF. CDR3 bases: TGTGCCTGGAGAGTTCCAGACCCGGGATACGAGCAGTACTTC. V gene TRBV30 combines with J gene TRBJ2-7; D may be TRBD2 (5 bases). The CDR3 loop spans 14 amino acids. Trimming stripped 3 bases from V and 4 bases from J, with 16 bases between. Germline V gene lookup returns CDR1 GTSNPN and CDR2 SVGIG (reference sequence).

This clone has only a few counts. V and J are TRBV6-6 and TRBJ2-5; tentative D call: TRBD2 (6 bases). This CDR3 has 14 amino acids. Trimming removed 0 bases from V and 7 bases from J, with 12 bases in between. CDR1 is MNHNY and CDR2 is SVGAGI in the germline V gene (reference sequence). CDR3: CASSYSEGSGTQYF. The DNA of the CDR3 is TGTGCCAGCAGTTACTCGGAGGGGTCCGGGACCCAGTACTTC.

This clone showed up just a few times. The chain has TRBV18 and TRBJ2-7; D perhaps matches TRBD2 (7 bases). The germline V gene encodes CDR1 KGHSH and CDR2 LQKENI. The CDR3 spans 16 residues. The ends were cut back, 3 bases at V and 3 bases at J, with 18 bases in the middle. The CDR3 DNA reads TGTGCCAGCTCACCCCGGGGGGACAACGGGGGCTACGAGCAGTACTTC. Amino acid sequence: CASSPRGDNGGYEQYF.